A single sample gave rise to the 8 T cell receptor beta chains below, sequenced in a study of T cells in Graves' hyperthyroidism and ophthalmopathy. Amplified TCR beta CDR3 regions derived from RNA transcripts. HTBI primers drove first-round RT-PCR of the TCR CDR3. One entry per CDR3 protein, called by TCRdb with MiXCR from the multiplex PCR reads. The data hold a few hundred thousand distinct CDR3 sequences, with about 20% observed a single time. Sequencing was carried out using blood. Every receptor here comes from a woman in her 70s with Graves' ophthalmopathy.

Only a few counts were recorded for this clonotype. The V and J genes are TRBV24-1 and TRBJ2-1; 7 nucleotides agree with TRBD2. CDR1 is KGHDR, CDR2 SFDVKD, per germline. Losses at the gene ends were 7 bases for V and 2 bases for J; bases not matched to a gene: 7. The CDR3 consists of 15 residues. Here the CDR3 reads CATSSRDYAYNEQFF. The DNA for the CDR3 is TGTGCCACCAGCAGCCGGGACTACGCCTACAATGAGCAGTTCTTC.

This clonotype was observed at least ten times. V and J are TRBV7-2 and TRBJ2-1; no definite D call. Between the trimmed V and J ends, which lost 5 bases and 10 bases, there was a span of 12 bases. The V gene's germline CDR1 is SGHTA and CDR2 FQGNSA. CDR3 size: 12 residues. CDR3 sequence reads: CASSVRVREQFF. The CDR3 DNA follows: TGTGCCAGCAGCGTTAGAGTCCGAGAGCAGTTCTTC.

In this sample, this clonotype turned up a few times. This chain joins TRBV12-3 or TRBV12-4 and TRBJ2-7; TRBD2 agrees at 10 bases. CDR3 length: 18 residues. V lost 0 bases to trimming and J lost 2 bases; unmatched junction nucleotides: 10. The CDR3 region is CASSLAGGLAGVTYEQYF. The CDR3 DNA is TGTGCCAGCAGTTTAGCGGGTGGCCTAGCGGGAGTCACCTACGAGCAGTACTTC.

This chain links TRBV10-2 with TRBJ2-7; D is unclear. Germline CDR1 is WSHSY and CDR2 is SAAADI. CDR3 size: 14 residues. The ends were cut back, 3 bases at V and 0 bases at J, with 9 bases in the middle. DNA for the CDR3: TGCGCCAGCAGTGATCCGCAGATCTCCTACGAGCAGTACTTC. It specifies CASSDPQISYEQYF.

This clonotype was seen a few times. This chain links TRBV5-1 with TRBJ1-1, with 8 nucleotides matching TRBD1. The CDR3 covers 15 residues. J gave up 1 base and V 4 bases, and 6 bases lay outside the gene matches. In germline, CDR1 is SGHRS, CDR2 YFSETQ. The chain's CDR3 is CASSMTGTGNTEAFF. The CDR3, as DNA: TGCGCCAGCAGCATGACCGGGACAGGGAACACTGAAGCTTTCTTT.

This clonotype was detected only a few times. The gene calls are TRBV3-1 and TRBJ2-4; D uncertain. This CDR3 comprises 16 residues. V was trimmed by 0 bases and J by 0 bases, leaving 9 bases between them. In germline, CDR1 is LGHDT, CDR2 YNNKEL (reference sequence). The CDR3 loop reads CASSQEGSIAKNIQYF. CDR3 in DNA: TGTGCCAGCAGCCAAGAAGGGTCGATAGCCAAAAACATTCAGTACTTC.

The V call is TRBV11-2, the J call TRBJ2-2; D gene uncertain. Deletions cut 7 bases from V and 6 bases from J, with 12 bases between. The CDR3 loop spans 13 amino acids. Germline CDR1 is SGHAT and CDR2 is FQNNGV. CDR3 loop: CASILGAAGELFF. The CDR3 DNA follows: TGTGCCAGCATCTTGGGCGCCGCCGGGGAGCTGTTTTTT.

The V call is TRBV24-1, the J call TRBJ2-2, with 9 bases matching TRBD2. Germline trimming cut 1 base from V and 6 bases from J; bases unmatched to any gene: 14. CDR1 and CDR2 (germline): KGHDR, SFDVKD. This CDR3 contains 19 residues. CDR3 nucleotide sequence: TGTGCCACCAGTGATTTAGGGGGTCGCGGGAGGGCCCGTCCCGGGGAGCTGTTTTTT. Translating it yields CATSDLGGRGRARPGELFF.